The present T cell receptor (beta chain) was sequenced within a study of T cell repertoires in cytomegalovirus infection. Study information: Recently identified HLA-C-restricted CMV epitopes were among the peptides used. Public TCR beta signatures indicated both CMV infection and matching HLA type. Overall study findings and caveats: Using cumulative public TCR beta family frequency, the authors identified those who carried CMV together with the relevant HLA. The ex vivo response was dominated by HLA-C-restricted CMV-specific TCR beta clonotypes.

Points on this clonotype: Its target is not known.

TCRdb re-called the reads through MiXCR, storing one row per CDR3 protein. Among about 920,000 distinct CDR3 sequences, approximately 33% were seen once, and the ten largest hold 13%. CDR3 length: 16 residues. The germline V gene has CDR1 SGHKS and CDR2 YYEKEE (reference sequence). Trimming removed 2 bases from V and 0 bases from J, with 14 bases in between. The rearrangement links TRBV5-5 to TRBJ1-2, with D unresolved. The TCR originated in a human donor in good health (CMV status not recorded). Some clones in this sample may be carry-over from other donors' samples. The material was cultured CD8+ T cells from PBMCs, obtained from culture after CMV antigen stimulation. CDR3 in amino acids: CASSFFTEETNYGYTF. CDR3 DNA sequence: TGTGCCAGCAGCTTCTTTACAGAGGAGACTAACTATGGCTACACCTTC.